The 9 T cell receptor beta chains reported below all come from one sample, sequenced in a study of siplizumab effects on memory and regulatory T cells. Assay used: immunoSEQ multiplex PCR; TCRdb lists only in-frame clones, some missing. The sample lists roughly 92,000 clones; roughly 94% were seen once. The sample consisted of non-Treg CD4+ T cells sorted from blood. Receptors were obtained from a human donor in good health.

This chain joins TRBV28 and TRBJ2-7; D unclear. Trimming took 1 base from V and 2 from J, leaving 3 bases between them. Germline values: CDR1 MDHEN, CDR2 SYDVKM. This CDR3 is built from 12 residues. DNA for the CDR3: TGTGCCAGCAGTTTATCCGCCTACGAGCAGTACTTC. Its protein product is CASSLSAYEQYF.

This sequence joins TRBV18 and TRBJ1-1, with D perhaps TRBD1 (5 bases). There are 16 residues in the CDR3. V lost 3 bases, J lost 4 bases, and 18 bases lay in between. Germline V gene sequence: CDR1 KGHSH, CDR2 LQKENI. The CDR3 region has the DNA TGTGCCAGCTCACCGCGTAAGGTGGGGACGGTCACTGAAGCTTTCTTT. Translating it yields CASSPRKVGTVTEAFF. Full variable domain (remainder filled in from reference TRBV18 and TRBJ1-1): NAGVMQNPRHLVRRRGQEARLRCSPMKGHSHVYWYRQLPEEGLKFMVYLQKENIIDESGMPKERFSAEFPKEGPSILRIQQVVRGDSAAYFCASSPRKVGTVTEAFFGQGTRLTVV.

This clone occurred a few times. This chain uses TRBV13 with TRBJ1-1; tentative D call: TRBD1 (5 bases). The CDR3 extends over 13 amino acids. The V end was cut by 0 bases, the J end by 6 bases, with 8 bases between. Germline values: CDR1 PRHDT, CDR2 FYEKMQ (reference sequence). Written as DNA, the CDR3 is TGTGCCAGCAGCTTAGGCTGGGGCCCTGAAGCTTTCTTT. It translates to CASSLGWGPEAFF. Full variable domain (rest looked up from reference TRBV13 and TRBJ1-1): AAGVIQSPRHLIKEKRETATLKCYPIPRHDTVYWYQQGPGQDPQFLISFYEKMQSDKGSIPDRFSAQQFSDYHSELNMSSLELGDSALYFCASSLGWGPEAFFGQGTRLTVV.

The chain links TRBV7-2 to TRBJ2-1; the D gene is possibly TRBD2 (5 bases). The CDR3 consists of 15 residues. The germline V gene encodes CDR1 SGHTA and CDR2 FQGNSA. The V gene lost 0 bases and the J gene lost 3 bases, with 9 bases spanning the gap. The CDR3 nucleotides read TGTGCCAGCAGCTTAGCGGGAGCGGTCTACAATGAGCAGTTCTTC. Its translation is CASSLAGAVYNEQFF. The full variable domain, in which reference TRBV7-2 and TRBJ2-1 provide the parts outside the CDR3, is GAGVSQSPSNKVTEKGKDVELRCDPISGHTALYWYRQSLGQGLEFLIYFQGNSAPDKSGLPSDRFSAERTGGSVSTLTIQRTQQEDSAVYLCASSLAGAVYNEQFFGPGTRLTVL.

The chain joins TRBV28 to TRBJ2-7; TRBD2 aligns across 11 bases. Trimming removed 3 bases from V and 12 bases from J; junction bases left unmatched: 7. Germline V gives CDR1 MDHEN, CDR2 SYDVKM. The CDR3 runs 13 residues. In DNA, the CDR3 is TGTGCCAGCAGTTTGGGTCTAGCGGGAGGAATGTACTTC. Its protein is CASSLGLAGGMYF.

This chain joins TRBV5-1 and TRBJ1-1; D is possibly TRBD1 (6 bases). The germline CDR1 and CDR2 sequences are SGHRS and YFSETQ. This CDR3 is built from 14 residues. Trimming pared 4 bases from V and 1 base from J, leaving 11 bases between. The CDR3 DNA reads TGCGCCAGCAGCCGGGACACCCAGAACACTGAAGCTTTCTTT. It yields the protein CASSRDTQNTEAFF.

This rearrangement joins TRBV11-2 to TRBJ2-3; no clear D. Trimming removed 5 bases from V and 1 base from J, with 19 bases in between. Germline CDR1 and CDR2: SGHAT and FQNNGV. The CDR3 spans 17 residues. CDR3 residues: CASSPMGLYMGTDTQYF. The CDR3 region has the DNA TGTGCCAGCAGCCCCATGGGTCTATATATGGGCACAGATACGCAGTATTTT.

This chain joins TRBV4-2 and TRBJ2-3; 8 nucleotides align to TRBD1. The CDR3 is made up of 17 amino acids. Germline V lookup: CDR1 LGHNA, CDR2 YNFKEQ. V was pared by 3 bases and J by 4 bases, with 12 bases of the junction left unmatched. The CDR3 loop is CASSQDRDPIGSDTQYF. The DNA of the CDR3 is TGTGCCAGCAGCCAGGACAGGGACCCCATCGGATCAGATACGCAGTATTTT.

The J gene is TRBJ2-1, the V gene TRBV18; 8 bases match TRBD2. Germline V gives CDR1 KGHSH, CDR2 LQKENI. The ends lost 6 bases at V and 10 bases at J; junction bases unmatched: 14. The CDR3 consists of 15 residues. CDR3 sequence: CASSLTGTSGGEQFF. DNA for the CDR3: TGTGCCAGCTCTCTCACCGGGACTAGTGGAGGCGAGCAGTTCTTC.